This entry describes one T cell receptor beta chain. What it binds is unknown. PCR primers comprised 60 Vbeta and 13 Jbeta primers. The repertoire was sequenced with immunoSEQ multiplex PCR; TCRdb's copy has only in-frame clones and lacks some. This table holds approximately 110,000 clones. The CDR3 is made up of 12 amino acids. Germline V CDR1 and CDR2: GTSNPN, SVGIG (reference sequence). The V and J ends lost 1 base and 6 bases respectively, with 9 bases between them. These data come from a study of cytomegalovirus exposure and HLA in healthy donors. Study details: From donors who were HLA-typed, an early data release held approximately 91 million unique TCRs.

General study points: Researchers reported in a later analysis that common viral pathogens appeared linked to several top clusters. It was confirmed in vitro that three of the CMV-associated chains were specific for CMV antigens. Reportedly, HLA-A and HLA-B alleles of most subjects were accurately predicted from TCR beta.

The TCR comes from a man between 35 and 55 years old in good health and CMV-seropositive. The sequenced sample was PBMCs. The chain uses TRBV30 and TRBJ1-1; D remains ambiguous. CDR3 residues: CAWSEVSAEAFF. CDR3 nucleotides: TGTGCCTGGAGTGAAGTCAGCGCTGAAGCTTTCTTT.